This T cell receptor beta chain came from a study of CD8 T cells in ankylosing spondylitis. Study results and caveats: Disease-associated clones were reportedly significantly overrepresented in matched ankylosing spondylitis synovial fluid. Past studies reported some motif variants in reactive arthritis synovial fluid and blood. For ankylosing spondylitis blood, a TCR beta motif of 7 or 8 highly homologous variants appeared characteristic. Relatively scarce in peripheral blood, disease-linked clones were CD8+.

This clonotype appeared a few times. Its antigen is undetermined. The TCR beta libraries were generated through quantitative 5'-RACE incorporating molecular barcodes. TCRdb reprocessed the 5' RACE reads via MiXCR and lists one record per CDR3 protein. Seen here are fewer than 400,000 distinct CDR3 sequences, 8% observed once, and the top ten hold more than 12%. With 2 bases removed from V and 1 base from J, the gap between germline ends came to 15 bases. The CDR3 has 17 amino acids. Germline lookup yields CDR1 LNHDA and CDR2 SQIVND (reference sequence). Sequenced: blood, either unsorted or a sorted T cell fraction (not recorded which). The V gene is TRBV19, the J gene TRBJ2-1; D is uncertain. This TCR came from a male donor with ankylosing spondylitis. The CDR3 reads CASSIIPTWSSYNEQFF. CDR3 DNA sequence: TGTGCCAGTAGTATAATCCCCACGTGGAGTTCCTACAATGAGCAGTTCTTC. Together with reference TRBV19 and TRBJ2-1, the CDR3 gives the full variable domain: DGGITQSPKYLFRKEGQNVTLSCEQNLNHDAMYWYRQDPGQGLRLIYYSQIVNDFQKGDIAEGYSVSREKKESFPLTVTSAQKNPTAFYLCASSIIPTWSSYNEQFFGPGTRLTVL.